This T cell receptor (beta chain) was identified during a study of cytomegalovirus exposure and HLA in healthy donors (dated by TCRdb to between 2016 and 2019). In the study overall: An earlier analysis of approximately 590 of the donors reported 250 to 300 Gb of sequence data and roughly 110 million unique TCR beta sequences from 190 million or so T cells. About 310 gigabases of sequencing data and tens of millions of unique TCR sequences were included in an early release covering under 650 HLA-typed donors. Of the 398 genotyped donors, about 80% fell in the genetic ancestry cluster associated with self-reported Caucasian donors. The study aimed to test whether signatures of past pathogen exposure could be identified by cataloging public T cell receptors. Using immunosequencing, the study profiled T cell repertoires from around 670 subjects and related those repertoires to cytomegalovirus serostatus. In addition to the first cohort of approximately 670 subjects, a separate validation cohort of approximately 130 different subjects was used. To predict cytomegalovirus infection status, the study brought together high-throughput TCR immunosequencing, statistical association of individual TCRs with disease status, and machine learning. A later analysis re-examined previously published TCR beta repertoires from 600 to 700 donors and added high-resolution HLA genotyping to investigate patterns of TCR occurrence. In the later analysis, no new phenotypic data were used to find candidate immune exposures; instead, reliance was placed on TCR beta sequences and their occurrence across donors. In an earlier analysis of roughly 540 of the donors, high-throughput TCR beta sequencing was used to judge whether each TCR beta V gene segment behaved as functional or pseudogenic. Donor age, sex, ethnicity and CMV serostatus were compiled together with the repertoire data. In a later genetic analysis, genome-wide SNP genotypes for about three fifths of the 666 donors were used, and that subset was treated as a discovery cohort. Every repertoire in the discovery cohort had been generated on one and the same sequencing platform. HLA typing covered class I and class II loci at four-digit resolution. Typing coverage differed by locus: A, B, C, DRB1 and DQB1 were typed in roughly 629-630 donors, DQA1 in 500 to 550, DPA1 in approximately 610, and DPB1 in 400 to 480. About five DR-DQ haplotypes were treated as single units for association and clustering because of strong linkage in the cohort. Across some 400 genotyped donors of the cohort, an average of roughly 230,000 unique TCR beta nucleotide sequences per donor were sequenced, and 15% to 20% of those sequences were non-productive.

CDR1 is given as SGHDT and CDR2 as YYEEEE, both from the germline V gene. The CDR3 measures 17 amino acids from cysteine to phenylalanine. Of all the DNA, just the CDR3 is kept, 51 bases in frame from base 1. V trim: 0 bases; J trim: 3 bases; unmatched bases: 4. The cohort consisted of 670 or so healthy bone marrow donors. Cohort members were all nominally healthy when sampled, although unrecorded immune exposures were likely present. The donor was CMV seronegative and was included in the group of around 320 seronegative cohort members. A peripheral blood sample was provided by each donor, and peripheral blood mononuclear cells were used for TCR beta sequencing. The Qiagen DNeasy Blood Extraction Kit was used to extract genomic DNA from the blood cell samples. Receptors were amplified or captured by the immunoSEQ multiplex PCR assay. For the multiplex PCR, a mixture combining 60 forward primers for TCR Vbeta segments and 13 reverse primers for TCR Jbeta segments was used. Amplification of the CDR3 region of rearranged TCR beta genes was performed with a multiplex PCR assay on genomic DNA. The amplified TCR beta libraries were sequenced on the Illumina HiSeq System as 87-base-pair reads. The original pipeline was this. Across the roughly 640 repertoires, a later analysis counted 80 million or so unique TCR beta chains, some 11 million of which were shared by at least two donors. A nearest-neighbor algorithm error-corrected the raw reads and collapsed the reads into unique sequences, merging closely related sequences to remove PCR and sequencing errors. Alignment of CDR3 sequences to IMGT reference sequences was used to assign V, D and J gene segments. For a sequence to be retained, at least a six-nucleotide match to both a V gene segment and a J gene segment was required. Rearrangements were called productive when the CDR3 lacked stop codons and stayed in frame with V and J; all others were non-productive. CDR3 was defined according to IMGT convention as the region running from the second conserved V-encoded cysteine to the conserved J-encoded phenylalanine. In an earlier analysis of around 540 of the donors, sequences lacking an unambiguous match to a single V gene segment were excluded. In an earlier analysis of 450 to 750 of the donors, a V segment was called functional when productive rearrangements were above 56.7%, and segregating when the standard deviation between donors exceeded 5%. A statistical classification framework was developed to diagnose cytomegalovirus status using the catalog of TCR beta chain sequences. In a later analysis, V and J genes were assigned by comparing TCR nucleotide sequences against IMGT/GENE-DB human TR gene sequences. Using the TCRdist pipeline, a later analysis assigned CDR3 sequences along with most-parsimonious VDJ recombination scenarios. In a later analysis, each TCR beta chain was defined by its CDR3 amino acid sequence together with its V-gene family, and reads without a unique V-gene family were excluded. A later analysis removed 600 or so highly shared, low-generation-probability nucleotide sequences to deal with suspected cross-contamination and a sequencing artifact. A later analysis calculated a clonal expansion index for each public chain from normalized within-repertoire ranks of inferred template counts. A later analysis computed generation probabilities with a VDJ recombination model fitted to out-of-frame rearrangements, and checked the results against IGoR. In a later analysis, hypergeometric tests were used to score TCR-TCR, TCR-HLA and TCR-CMV co-occurrence, with a repertoire-size bias correction applied to TCR pairs. To estimate false discovery rates, a later analysis permuted the HLA or CMV assignments 20 times. In a later analysis, co-occurring TCRs were grouped using DBSCAN, and TCRdist sequence similarity was added for clustering within HLA-allele-positive subsets. Co-occurrence clustering excluded repertoires with fewer than 30,000 or more than 120,000 public chains, plus five with anomalous nucleotide sharing. In its TCRdb copy, this immuneACCESS table keeps in-frame sequences only and misses some clones. Where compared with another copy, unresolved V genes explain less than half of these, and the others have no known cause. V and J calls and clone size are given by that table; D and trimming were obtained from the DNA. For this sample there are fewer than 110,000 clones; 76% appear just once. 3.5% to 5% of the sample comes from the top ten.

This clone has only one observation. Its target antigen remains unknown. Base qualities are missing; no much larger clone stands one base away. What the authors observed across the whole study: A later analysis found that most CMV-associated TCR beta chains appeared HLA-restricted, with HLA associations seemingly driven largely by CMV exposure. In a later genetic analysis, fewer N-insertions in productive TCRs were reported among donors in an Asian-associated ancestry cluster than the 666-donor mean. For the cohort, immune exposure information was limited to CMV serostatus. When HLA alleles, especially DR and DQ, strongly co-occurred, TCR associations were difficult to assign to individual alleles. At a false discovery rate of 0.05, a later analysis linked 16,951 TCR beta sequences to specific HLA alleles. Some IMGT-functional V segments, including TRBV6-2 and TRBV6-3, could not be told apart with the 87-base-pair reads, so those segments were excluded. Seventeen rarely observed V segments, including chromosome 9 orphons, were excluded from the earlier analysis of some 590 of the donors because counts were too low. A further reported finding was that TCR beta sequences accurately predicted the HLA-A and HLA-B alleles for most subjects in the first cohort. In the study, 164 TCR beta chains were listed as associated with cytomegalovirus. Linkage disequilibrium might explain the correlated functional status among segregating V segments, but an unknown experimental factor could not be ruled out. It was suggested by the authors that the approach could potentially be generalized to other disease states and immunological phenotypes. The classifier was reported to diagnose cytomegalovirus status with high specificity and sensitivity in both the original cohort and the validation cohort. V-gene and J-gene trimming of TCR beta chains was associated with a missense DCLRE1C variant in a later genetic analysis, and the association was replicated in an independent cohort. While some public TCRs were present in many individuals, most TCR sequences turned up only very rarely across donors. In a later analysis, TCR association rates were found to vary across HLA loci, with the most associated TCRs seen for DRB1 alleles and the fewest for HLA-C alleles. In a later analysis, HLA-associated TCR beta chains showed more clonal expansion and lower generation probabilities than non-associated chains that were equally common. A few of the identified cytomegalovirus-associated TCR beta chains were confirmed in vitro to be specific for cytomegalovirus antigens. Because HLA typing was missing for some donors at each locus, association tests included only the typed subset. A cluster of highly shared sequence variants was judged likely to be a technical artifact of the sequencing pipeline. Roughly uniform sequencing depth across donors was assumed in presence/absence analyses, although this assumption may not hold. In this cohort, only TCR beta chains were sequenced, and detectable features were limited by the absence of alpha or paired-chain data. In an earlier analysis of roughly 560 of the donors, most TCR beta V segments were observed in productive rearrangements about 87% or about 30% of the time, broadly matching IMGT annotations. In a later analysis, several top co-occurrence clusters were reported to appear linked to parvovirus B19, influenza, CMV and Epstein-Barr virus.

The rearranged chain carries TRBV5-6 and TRBJ1-4, with 11 central nucleotides matching TRBD1. This clonotype was obtained from a man aged 40-50 years in good health and CMV-seronegative. Specimen: PBMCs. The CDR3 amino acid sequence is: CASSLVGQGVSNEKLFF. The nucleotide sequence is given as TGTGCCAGCAGCTTGGTGGGACAGGGGGTTTCTAATGAAAAACTGTTTTTT.